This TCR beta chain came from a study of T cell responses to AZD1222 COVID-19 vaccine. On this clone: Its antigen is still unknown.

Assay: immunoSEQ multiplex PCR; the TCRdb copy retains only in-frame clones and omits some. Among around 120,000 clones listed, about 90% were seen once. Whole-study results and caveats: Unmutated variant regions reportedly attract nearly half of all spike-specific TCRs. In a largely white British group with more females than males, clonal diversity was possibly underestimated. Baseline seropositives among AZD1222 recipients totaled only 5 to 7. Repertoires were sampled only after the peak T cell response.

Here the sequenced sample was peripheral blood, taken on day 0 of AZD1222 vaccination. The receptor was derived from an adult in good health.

CDR3 residues: CASSLTGGIDTGELFF. As DNA, the CDR3 is TGTGCCAGCAGCTTGACAGGGGGCATCGACACCGGGGAGCTGTTTTTT. The genes are TRBV7-9 and TRBJ2-2; 10 nucleotides agree with TRBD1. Germline V gene sequence: CDR1 SEHNR, CDR2 FQNEAQ (reference sequence). The CDR3 extends over 16 amino acids. V dropped 3 bases and J dropped 3; count of bases not matched to a gene: 4.